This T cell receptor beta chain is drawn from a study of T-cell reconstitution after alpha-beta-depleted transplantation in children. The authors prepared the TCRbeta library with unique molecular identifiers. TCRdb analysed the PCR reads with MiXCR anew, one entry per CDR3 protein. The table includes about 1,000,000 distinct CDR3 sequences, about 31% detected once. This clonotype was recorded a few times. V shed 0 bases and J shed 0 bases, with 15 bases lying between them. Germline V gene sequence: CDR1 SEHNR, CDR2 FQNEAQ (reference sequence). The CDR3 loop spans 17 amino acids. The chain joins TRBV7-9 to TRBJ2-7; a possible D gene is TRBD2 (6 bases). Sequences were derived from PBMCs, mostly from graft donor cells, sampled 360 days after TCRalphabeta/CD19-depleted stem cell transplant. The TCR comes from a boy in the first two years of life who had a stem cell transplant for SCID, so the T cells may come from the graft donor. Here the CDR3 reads CASSLALGGHNSYEQYF. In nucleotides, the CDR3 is TGTGCCAGCAGCTTAGCGCTTGGAGGGCACAACTCCTACGAGCAGTACTTC.